The clone carrying this T cell receptor (beta chain) appeared many times. The entry originates in a study of blood T cells in healthy people across ages. V gave up 7 bases and J gave up 3 bases; unmatched junction bases: 1. The CDR3 extends over 13 amino acids. Germline CDR1 is LGHNA and CDR2 is YNFKEQ. Combining a sample-barcoded 5' primer with a J-beta primer mix, a second PCR ran for about 6 to 11 cycles. Each cDNA molecule was tagged by a template-switch adaptor with 12 random nucleotides. One entry per CDR3 protein, called by TCRdb with MiXCR from the 5' RACE reads. The table shows about 1.5 million distinct CDR3 sequences, with about 45% occurring only once.

The TCR was taken from a woman under 30 in good health. The sequenced sample was blood. The rearrangement uses TRBV4-2 and TRBJ2-3, with 10 bases that match TRBD2. The CDR3: CASTLAGTDTQYF. CDR3 sequence (DNA): TGTGCCAGCACACTAGCGGGGACAGATACGCAGTATTTT.